This T cell receptor (beta chain) was captured in a study of shared clonotypes between healthy human individuals. Study conclusions and caveats: The study sampled only blood, and tissue repertoires likely differ.

Here immunoSEQ multiplex PCR was the method, and the copy in TCRdb shows in-frame clones only, minus some. This repertoire shows 2.5 million or so clones, approximately 92% found once; its top ten account for around 0.15%. CDR3 length equals 17 residues. Germline V CDR1 and CDR2: MDHEN, SYDVKM. V was shortened by 2 bases and J by 0 bases, with 11 bases between the two germline ends. As to this clone: What it recognizes is unknown.

The sample comprised naive CD4+ T cells sorted from blood. Noted subset: CD45RA+ positively selected. The chain carries TRBV28 and TRBJ1-6, with TRBD1 as a possible D gene (6 bases). This clonotype was obtained from a man younger than 35 in good health. The CDR3 coding sequence is TGTGCCAGCAGTTTAAGACAGGCAAGCTCCTATAATTCACCCCTCCACTTT. It specifies CASSLRQASSYNSPLHF.